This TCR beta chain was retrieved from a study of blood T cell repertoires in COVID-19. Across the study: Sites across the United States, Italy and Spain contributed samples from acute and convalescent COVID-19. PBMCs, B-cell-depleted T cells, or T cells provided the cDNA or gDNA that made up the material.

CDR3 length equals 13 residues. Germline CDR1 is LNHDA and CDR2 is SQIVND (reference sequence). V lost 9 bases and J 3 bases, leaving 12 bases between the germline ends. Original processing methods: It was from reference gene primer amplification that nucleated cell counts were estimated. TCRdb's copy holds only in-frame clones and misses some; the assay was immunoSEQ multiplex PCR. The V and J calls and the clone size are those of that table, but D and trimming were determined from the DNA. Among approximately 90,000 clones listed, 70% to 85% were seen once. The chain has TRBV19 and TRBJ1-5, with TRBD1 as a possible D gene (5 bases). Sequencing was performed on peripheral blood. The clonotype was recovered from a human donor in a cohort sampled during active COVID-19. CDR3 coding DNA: TGTGCCAGCGCGGACACGTACAATCAGCCCCAGCATTTT. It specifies CASADTYNQPQHF.